This paragraph covers one TCR beta chain sequence. Data came from immunoSEQ multiplex PCR; TCRdb stores just in-frame clones and leaves some out. The listing records roughly 30,000 clones. The data were obtained in a study of T cells in women clearing cervical HPV infection. The sample consisted of blood buffy coat. This clonotype was sampled from a woman between 18 and 70 years old with a cervical HPV16 infection that either progressed to CIN3+ or cleared (not recorded which).

CDR3 residues: CSARPHFDTQYF. The sequenced CDR3 bases are TGCAGTGCTAGACCACATTTCGATACG. The chain carries TRBV20-1 and TRBJ2-3; D ambiguous. The DNA ends 3 residues before the CDR3 does, and the rest of the CDR3 is filled in from the germline J gene. CDR3 size: 12 residues. The V gene's germline CDR1 is DFQATT and CDR2 SNEGSKA (reference sequence). V lost 2 bases and J 6 bases, leaving 9 bases between the germline ends.